A selection of T cell receptor beta chains follows, all from one sample in a study of cytomegalovirus exposure and HLA in healthy donors. Sequenced by immunoSEQ multiplex PCR; TCRdb stores in-frame clones only, minus some. The profile shows some 160,000 clones, 77% of them singletons. Sequenced material: PBMCs. These receptors came from a woman in her thirties in good health and CMV-seronegative. Each CDR3 is given with its conserved first and last residue. The D gene is left open where the match is weak. Size tells how often a clone was seen (once, few, many) or the class of an expanded clone, and some rows leave it out.

DNA: TGTGCCAGCAGCTTCTCTTGGACAGGGGAATCCCTAATTGATGAAAAACTGTTTTTT
CDR3: CASSFSWTGESLIDEKLFF
D: TRBD1
size: .
V: TRBV4-2
J: TRBJ1-4

DNA: TGTGCCAGCAGTTACTCGACAGGGCTCGGGGAGCAGTACTTC
CDR3: CASSYSTGLGEQYF
D: TRBD1
size: .
V: TRBV6-5
J: TRBJ2-7

DNA: TGTGCTAGCAGCTTAGATGAGGCGGCCGAAAGCGAGCAGTACTTC
CDR3: CASSLDEAAESEQYF
D: .
size: .
V: TRBV7-7
J: TRBJ2-7

DNA: TGTGCCAGCATAGAAGAGACCCAGTACTTC
CDR3: CASIEETQYF
D: .
size: .
V: TRBV2
J: TRBJ2-5

DNA: TGTGCCAGCTCACCGATGGGGGGTAGCAATCAGCCCCAGCATTTT
CDR3: CASSPMGGSNQPQHF
D: .
size: .
V: TRBV18
J: TRBJ1-5

DNA: TGTGCCACCAGGCCAGGGAGGAGCTCCTATAATTCACCCCTCCACTTT
CDR3: CATRPGRSSYNSPLHF
D: .
size: few
V: TRBV2
J: TRBJ1-6

DNA: TGTGCCAGCAGCTCACGGAGGGGCGACAATGAGCAGTTCTTC
CDR3: CASSSRRGDNEQFF
D: .
size: once
V: TRBV7-2
J: TRBJ2-1

DNA: TGTGCCAGCAGCTTAGGACAGGTCGGTCAGCCCCAGCATTTT
CDR3: CASSLGQVGQPQHF
D: .
size: .
V: TRBV7-6
J: TRBJ1-5

DNA: TGTGCCAGCAGTGTAGCAGCCGTGAGCAATCAGCCCCAGCATTTT
CDR3: CASSVAAVSNQPQHF
D: .
size: .
V: TRBV6-1
J: TRBJ1-5

DNA: TGTGCCAGCAGCCAAGGGGAGGGAGGCTCCTATAATTCACCCCTCCACTTT
CDR3: CASSQGEGGSYNSPLHF
D: .
size: once
V: TRBV4-2
J: TRBJ1-6

DNA: TGTGCCTGGAGGAGACTCCTTATTGCGGATTCACCCCTCCACTTT
CDR3: CAWRRLLIADSPLHF
D: .
size: .
V: TRBV30
J: TRBJ1-6

DNA: TGTGCCAGCAGTGACGTGACATCCTACGAGCAGTACTTC
CDR3: CASSDVTSYEQYF
D: .
size: .
V: TRBV6-5
J: TRBJ2-7

DNA: TGCGCCAGCAGCCTCTCGCAGGGGGCAGCTCTCATTCAGTACTTC
CDR3: CASSLSQGAALIQYF
D: TRBD1
size: few
V: TRBV5-1
J: TRBJ2-4

DNA: TGTGCCAGCAGCTTGGATGGCAGGGAAAATCAGCCCCAGCATTTT
CDR3: CASSLDGRENQPQHF
D: .
size: .
V: TRBV5-5
J: TRBJ1-5

DNA: TGTGCCAGCAGCTTAGCCCCCCAGGGGGCTGACGAGCAGTACTTC
CDR3: CASSLAPQGADEQYF
D: TRBD1
size: .
V: TRBV7-2
J: TRBJ2-7

DNA: TGTGCCAGCAGGCCAGGGGGCGAGATGCGTGAAGCTTTCTTT
CDR3: CASRPGGEMREAFF
D: TRBD1
size: .
V: TRBV28
J: TRBJ1-1

DNA: TGTGCCAGCAGCGCCCAGGGGGATCAGCCCCAGCATTTT
CDR3: CASSAQGDQPQHF
D: TRBD1
size: .
V: TRBV6-4
J: TRBJ1-5

DNA: TGTGCCAGCAGTATACACAGGGAACCCTCCTTCGAGCATTTT
CDR3: CASSIHREPSFEHF
D: .
size: .
V: TRBV28
J: TRBJ1-5

DNA: TGTGCCAGCAGTCTCTGGACTAGCGGGACCGGGACCCAGTACTTC
CDR3: CASSLWTSGTGTQYF
D: TRBD2
size: .
V: TRBV27
J: TRBJ2-5

DNA: TGTGCCAGCAGTGACCCGGGACAGAGCTACGAGCAGTACTTC
CDR3: CASSDPGQSYEQYF
D: TRBD1
size: .
V: TRBV6-1
J: TRBJ2-7

DNA: TGTGCCTGGAGTGAACAGGGGGGCAATTCACCCCTCCACTTT
CDR3: CAWSEQGGNSPLHF
D: TRBD1
size: .
V: TRBV30
J: TRBJ1-6

DNA: TGTGCCAGCAGCTCCACCAGGGGGGATGAAAAACTGTTTTTT
CDR3: CASSSTRGDEKLFF
D: TRBD1
size: .
V: TRBV5-4
J: TRBJ1-4